This record covers a single T cell receptor beta chain. The sample originates from a study of T cell clonotyping in hematopoietic cell transplantation. The repertoire was sequenced with immunoSEQ multiplex PCR; TCRdb's copy has only in-frame clones and lacks some. Found here are more than 15,000 clones, roughly 58% of them singletons; the top ten hold approximately 12%. The CDR3 runs 14 residues. The germline V gene has CDR1 MNHEY and CDR2 SVGAGI. V shed 2 bases and J shed 3 bases, with 11 bases lying between them. The source material was PBMCs, sampled 30 days after allogeneic stem cell transplant. The receptor was isolated from a male patient aged 45-59 years who had an allogeneic stem cell transplant from an unrelated donor, so T cells may come from the graft donor. Some clones in this sample may be carry-over from other donors' samples. The chain joins TRBV6-5 to TRBJ2-7; a weak D match, TRBD2 (6 bases). The CDR3 DNA is TGTGCCAGCAGTTACGGCGGGAACGTCTACGAGCAGTACTTC. Residues: CASSYGGNVYEQYF.